This TCR beta chain stems from a study of T cell repertoires in cytomegalovirus infection. One entry per CDR3 protein, called by TCRdb with MiXCR from the reads. The sample records roughly 720,000 distinct CDR3 sequences, 35% to 45% being singletons. This CDR3 is built from 13 residues. Germline-derived CDR1 and CDR2 are SNHLY and FYNNEI. Trimming cost V 6 bases and J 1 base, with 10 bases left between them. Specimen: PBMCs. The TCR originated in a human donor in good health (CMV status not recorded). Some clones in this sample may be carry-over from other donors' samples. V gene TRBV2 combines with J gene TRBJ2-7, with D unclear. The CDR3 reads CASRTPGSYEQYF. DNA of the CDR3: TGTGCCAGCAGGACCCCCGGATCCTACGAGCAGTACTTC.